The next 19 T cell receptor beta chains were all read from a single sample in a study of identical twins. TCRdb recomputed calls from the 5' RACE reads with MiXCR, one row per CDR3 protein. The table records 250,000 to 300,000 distinct CDR3 sequences, around 8% of them present only once. Another study also made use of these data, one on yellow fever vaccine responses in identical twins.

The sequenced sample consisted of CD8+ T cells sorted from blood. These receptors were taken from a woman younger than 35 in good health.

This clonotype was observed at least ten times. The chain links TRBV7-6 to TRBJ2-1; either TRBD1 or TRBD2 may supply D (5 bases each). V was trimmed by 4 bases and J by 1 base, leaving 11 bases between them. This CDR3 has 15 amino acids. Germline lookup yields CDR1 SGHVS and CDR2 FNYEAQ. The CDR3 loop is CASSWDGSSYNEQFF. The CDR3 coding sequence is TGTGCCAGCAGCTGGGACGGAAGTTCCTACAATGAGCAGTTCTTC.

The sample holds many counts of this clonotype. The genes are TRBV25-1 and TRBJ2-5; 10 bases agree with TRBD1. The CDR3 is 17 amino acids. The trim removed 0 bases at V and 2 bases at J, leaving 6 bases unmatched. The V gene's germline CDR1 is MGHDK and CDR2 SYGVNS. The CDR3 bases are TGTGCCAGCAGTGAATATAATTGGGACAGGGGTCAAGAGACCCAGTACTTC. Its protein is CASSEYNWDRGQETQYF.

The gene calls are TRBV7-9 and TRBJ2-7, with 8 bases fitting TRBD1. V shed 3 bases and J 2 bases; nucleotides not matched to a gene: 6. From germline, CDR1 is SEHNR and CDR2 FQNEAQ (reference sequence). CDR3 length: 15 residues. The CDR3, as DNA: TGTGCCAGCAGCTTGGAGGACAGGGAACCCTACGAGCAGTACTTC. Translation gives CASSLEDREPYEQYF.

The chain couples TRBV3-1 to TRBJ2-5, with D possibly TRBD1 on 6 matching bases. The assigned J gene may be wrong: the sequence end matches TRBJ2-1 better. CDR1 and CDR2 from the germline V gene are LGHDT and YNNKEL (reference sequence). There are 14 residues in the CDR3. Written as DNA, the CDR3 is TGTGCCAGCAGCCACGACAGGCCCCCAGAGACCCAGTTCTTC. Protein product: CASSHDRPPETQFF.

The chain recombines TRBV27 with TRBJ2-2; 9 nucleotides align to TRBD1. Germline CDR1 MNHEY, CDR2 SMNVEV (reference sequence). V lost 4 bases, J lost 6 bases, and 0 bases stayed unmatched. This CDR3 spans 13 amino acids. CDR3 sequence (DNA): TGTGCCAGCAGTTGGACAGGGGCCGGGGAGCTGTTTTTT. This gives the protein CASSWTGAGELFF.

This clonotype came up many times. The chain has TRBV14 and TRBJ2-3; 9 nucleotides agree with TRBD1. The length of the CDR3 is 18 residues. The trim removed 1 base at V and 2 bases at J, leaving 10 bases unmatched. Germline V gene data show CDR1 as SGHDN and CDR2 as FVKESK. As DNA, the CDR3 is TGTGCCAGCAGCCAAGCCACAGGGGGCCCTCGGGACACAGATACGCAGTATTTT. It specifies CASSQATGGPRDTDTQYF.

This clonotype came up many times. The J gene is TRBJ1-5, the V gene TRBV6-1; 7 bases fit TRBD1. Germline CDR1 MNHNS, CDR2 SASEGT. V lost 3 bases, J lost 6 bases, and 5 bases stayed unmatched. There are 14 residues in the CDR3. The CDR3 DNA is TGTGCCAGCAGTGACGGACAGGCAAGTCAGCCCCAGCATTTT. Translated: CASSDGQASQPQHF.

This clonotype has more than one count but fewer than ten. This chain joins TRBV6-1 and TRBJ1-5, with TRBD1 identical over 9 bases. Trimming cost V 6 bases and J 1 base; bases outside gene matches: 1. The CDR3 is made up of 14 amino acids. Germline V gene data show CDR1 as MNHNS and CDR2 as SASEGT. CDR3 nucleotide sequence: TGTGCCAGCAGCGGGACAGGGAGCAATCAGCCCCAGCATTTT. This translates into CASSGTGSNQPQHF.

This clonotype was seen at least ten times. The chain links TRBV12-3 or TRBV12-4 to TRBJ2-2; unclear D gene. This CDR3 is 12 amino acids long. The CDR3 DNA sequence: TGTGTTTGTAGGTCCTTCACCGGGGAGCTGTTTTTT. This translates into CVCRSFTGELFF.

The chain links TRBV2 to TRBJ1-2; TRBD1 matches 7 bases. CDR1 and CDR2 (germline): SNHLY, FYNNEI. Trimming at V came to 1 base and at J to 4 bases, leaving 0 bases not matched to a gene. The CDR3 extends over 13 amino acids. In DNA form, the CDR3 reads TGTGCCAGCAGTGAAGGACAGGGCTATGGCTACACCTTC. Its translation is CASSEGQGYGYTF.

The rearrangement links TRBV25-1 to TRBJ2-7; 7 positions agree with TRBD1. With 3 bases clipped from V and 5 bases from J, the junction kept 7 bases outside the gene matches. Germline CDR1 is MGHDK and CDR2 is SYGVNS. The CDR3 is 14 amino acids. CDR3 in amino acids: CASSDRTGWHEQYF. The CDR3 DNA is TGTGCCAGCAGTGACCGGACAGGTTGGCACGAGCAGTACTTC.

This sequence joins TRBV7-9 and TRBJ2-7; D is unclear. The CDR3 extends over 13 amino acids. Trimming cost V 2 bases and J 1 base, with 6 bases left between them. Germline CDR1 SEHNR, CDR2 FQNEAQ (reference sequence). Here the CDR3 reads CASSLSQSYEQYF. Here the CDR3 DNA reads TGTGCCAGCAGCTTAAGTCAGTCCTACGAGCAGTACTTC.

This clonotype has a count of ten or more. The V call is TRBV2, the J call TRBJ2-7; no firm D call. Germline CDR1 reads SNHLY; CDR2 reads FYNNEI. This CDR3 has 13 amino acids. The V gene lost 6 bases and the J gene lost 3 bases, with 12 bases spanning the gap. This CDR3 is CASRYQDHYEQYF. For the CDR3, the DNA is TGTGCCAGCAGGTACCAGGACCACTACGAGCAGTACTTC.

There are many counts of this clonotype. Here the CDR3 reads CSARVSSLPYNEQFF. The CDR3 DNA is TGCAGTGCTAGAGTGTCTAGCCTTCCCTACAATGAGCAGTTCTTC. The V and J genes are TRBV20-1 and TRBJ2-1; TRBD2 might be the D (5 bases). V lost 1 base to trimming and J lost 2 bases, with 12 bases between them. Per germline, CDR1 DFQATT and CDR2 SNEGSKA (reference sequence). The CDR3 has 15 residues.

The J gene is TRBJ2-7, the V gene TRBV4-3, with 9 bases aligning to TRBD2. The CDR3 spans 15 residues. Per germline, CDR1 LGHNA and CDR2 YSLEER. Unmatched junction bases numbered 5, after V lost 3 bases and J lost 2 bases. The CDR3 DNA is TGCGCCAGCAGCCAGATTAGCGGGAGCCCCTACGAGCAGTACTTC. Protein product: CASSQISGSPYEQYF.

This chain connects TRBV20-1 to TRBJ2-1, with 12 bases lining up with TRBD2. CDR3 length equals 16 residues. Germline-derived CDR1 and CDR2 are DFQATT and SNEGSKA (reference sequence). V shed 5 bases, J shed 0 bases, and the junction held 5 bases outside the gene matches. The CDR3 region has the DNA TGCAGTGCTGAAAAGACTAGCGGGAGCTCCTACAATGAGCAGTTCTTC. It yields the protein CSAEKTSGSSYNEQFF.

Here the CDR3 DNA reads TGTGCCTGGAGTGAGGGGGGGGAGCTGTTTTTT. Protein sequence: CAWSEGGELFF. The chain links TRBV30 to TRBJ2-2; a weak D match, TRBD1 (5 bases). With 1 base removed from V and 8 bases from J, the gap between germline ends came to 5 bases. CDR3 size: 11 residues. CDR1 GTSNPN and CDR2 SVGIG come from the germline V gene (reference sequence).

This rearrangement joins TRBV7-9 to TRBJ2-2; 8 positions agree with TRBD2. The germline V gene has CDR1 SEHNR and CDR2 FQNEAQ (reference sequence). The CDR3 extends over 13 amino acids. The V gene end was trimmed by 5 bases and the J gene end by 9 bases; junction bases not matched to a gene: 5. The CDR3 protein is CASSTRGDRELFF. The CDR3 coding sequence is TGTGCCAGCAGCACGCGGGGGGACCGGGAGCTGTTTTTT.

This clonotype was picked up many times. CDR3 protein: CASSLWGMYQETQYF. The CDR3 DNA is TGTGCCAGCAGTTTATGGGGGATGTACCAAGAGACCCAGTACTTC. The chain carries TRBV28 and TRBJ2-5; D call uncertain. There are 15 residues in the CDR3. Trimming left V 0 bases short and J 0 bases short, with 8 bases between. In germline, CDR1 is MDHEN, CDR2 SYDVKM.